The clone carrying this T cell receptor beta chain has only a few counts. This CDR3 region has 17 residues. V shed 4 bases, J shed 1 base, and the junction held 12 bases outside the gene matches. Germline V gene data show CDR1 as SGHKS and CDR2 as YYEKEE (reference sequence). This sample stems from a study of T cell repertoires in cytomegalovirus infection. TCRdb reprocessed the reads via MiXCR and lists one record per CDR3 protein. The sample includes 200,000 or so distinct CDR3 sequences, about 30% seen only once; the top ten take 30% to 35%. Sequences were obtained from PBMCs. This TCR was sampled from a human donor in good health (CMV status not recorded). Some clones in this sample may be carry-over from other donors' samples. This chain joins TRBV5-5 and TRBJ2-7, with 9 bases identical to TRBD1. This chain's CDR3 is CASSTPVTGGRSYEQYF. CDR3 DNA sequence: TGTGCCAGCAGCACTCCGGTAACAGGGGGCCGATCCTACGAGCAGTACTTC.